The rows below give T cell receptor beta chains drawn from one sample of a study of neurological immune-mediated disorders. TCRdb re-called the 5' RACE reads with MiXCR, one entry per CDR3 protein. Of 20,000 to 25,000 distinct CDR3 sequences listed, over 5.5% are singletons. Specimen: CD8+ T cells from blood. The receptors were sampled from a man aged 18 to 29 in good health. The CDR3 runs from the conserved cysteine through the conserved F or W. A D gene is named only where the DNA matches it firmly. Size tells how often a clone was seen (once, few, many) or the class of an expanded clone, and some rows leave it out.

CDR3 protein	CDR3 DNA	J gene	V gene	clone size	D gene
CASSPPGRRGGGNQPQHF	TGTGCCAGCTCACCACCGGGCCGCAGGGGGGGCGGCAATCAGCCCCAGCATTTT	TRBJ1-5	TRBV18	many	TRBD1
CASSSSITYTQYF	TGTGCCAGCAGTTCTTCTATCACATATACACAGTATTTT	TRBJ2-3	TRBV6-2/TRBV6-3	.	.
CASSLIGHTNTGELFF	TGTGCCAGCAGCTTAATTGGACACACGAACACCGGGGAGCTGTTTTTT	TRBJ2-2	TRBV7-9	many	.
CASSFSGNTIYF	TGTGCCAGCAGTTTCTCTGGAAACACCATATATTTT	TRBJ1-3	TRBV12-3/TRBV12-4	many	.
CASSGTGETYEQYF	TGTGCCAGCAGTGGGACAGGGGAGACCTACGAGCAGTACTTC	TRBJ2-7	TRBV7-8	many	TRBD1
CASSLVRGWTEAFF	TGCGCCAGCAGCTTGGTACGGGGATGGACTGAAGCTTTCTTT	TRBJ1-1	TRBV5-1	many	.
CSSRSGYEQYF	TGCAGTTCCCGTTCGGGGTACGAGCAGTACTTC	TRBJ2-7	TRBV20-1	many	.
CARKGPENTIYF	TGTGCCAGGAAAGGGCCTGAAAACACCATATATTTT	TRBJ1-3	TRBV6-7	many	.
CSVSGTGIYEQYF	TGCAGCGTTAGCGGGACAGGGATATACGAGCAGTACTTC	TRBJ2-7	TRBV29-1	many	TRBD1
CSARDRGVGYGYTF	TGCAGTGCTAGAGATAGGGGGGTCGGGTATGGCTACACCTTC	TRBJ1-2	TRBV20-1	many	.
CASSSETARTDTQYF	TGTGCCAGCAGCTCGGAGACCGCCCGCACAGATACGCAGTATTTT	TRBJ2-3	TRBV12-3/TRBV12-4	many	.
CSASGTSVTLRVDTQYF	TGCAGTGCTAGCGGGACTAGCGTCACCCTCCGGGTCGATACGCAGTATTTT	TRBJ2-3	TRBV20-1	many	TRBD2
CAMGGYTF	TGTGCCATGGGGGGCTACACCTTC	TRBJ1-2	TRBV2	.	.
CASSLSGGPVSDTQYF	TGTGCCAGCAGCCTCAGCGGGGGGCCAGTCTCAGATACGCAGTATTTT	TRBJ2-3	TRBV3-1	many	TRBD2
CASRTGFEQYF	TGCGCCAGCAGGACAGGGTTCGAGCAGTACTTC	TRBJ2-7	TRBV5-1	many	TRBD1
CASSSGTSGAHSGLLFF	TGTGCCAGCAGCTCGGGGACTAGCGGGGCCCACAGTGGATTGCTGTTTTTT	TRBJ2-2	TRBV7-6	many	TRBD2
CASSYTGGADTQYF	TGTGCCAGCAGTTACACCGGTGGGGCAGATACGCAGTATTTT	TRBJ2-3	TRBV6-5	many	.
CASSYGTDYEQYF	TGTGCCAGCAGCTATGGGACAGACTACGAGCAGTACTTC	TRBJ2-7	TRBV7-6	many	TRBD1
CSAREVAPEAFF	TGCAGTGCTAGAGAGGTAGCGCCCGAAGCTTTCTTT	TRBJ1-1	TRBV20-1	many	.
CASSTVQDRTDTQYF	TGCGCCAGCAGCACTGTGCAGGACCGCACAGATACGCAGTATTTT	TRBJ2-3	TRBV5-1	.	.
CSAGFSSVGYNEQFF	TGCAGTGCTGGATTCTCTAGTGTAGGCTACAATGAGCAGTTCTTC	TRBJ2-1	TRBV20-1	many	.
CASSYGGVAEAFF	TGTGCCAGCAGTTACGGGGGGGTTGCTGAAGCTTTCTTT	TRBJ1-1	TRBV6-5	.	.
CSARDLFSQGSSYEQYF	TGCAGTGCTAGAGATCTTTTCTCACAGGGAAGCTCCTACGAGCAGTACTTC	TRBJ2-7	TRBV20-1	medium-sized	.
CASSLPGQVFGETQYF	TGTGCCAGCAGCTTACCGGGACAGGTTTTTGGAGAGACCCAGTACTTC	TRBJ2-5	TRBV5-6	many	TRBD1
CASSINGESDQPQHF	TGTGCCAGCAGCATTAACGGCGAGAGCGATCAGCCCCAGCATTTT	TRBJ1-5	TRBV9	many	.
CSVKDQGNGYTF	TGCAGCGTTAAGGATCAGGGGAATGGCTACACCTTC	TRBJ1-2	TRBV29-1	many	.
CASSSLADLNEQFF	TGTGCCAGCAGTTCACTAGCGGACCTTAATGAGCAGTTCTTC	TRBJ2-1	TRBV6-6	many	TRBD2
CASTPGGLNEKLFF	TGTGCCAGCACGCCAGGGGGTCTGAATGAAAAACTGTTTTTT	TRBJ1-4	TRBV11-2	many	TRBD1
CASSPTMVSSYEQYF	TGTGCCAGCAGCCCCACAATGGTGAGCTCCTACGAGCAGTACTTC	TRBJ2-7	TRBV7-8	many	.
CSAPGGRGALDEQFF	TGCAGTGCGCCAGGGGGGAGGGGCGCTTTGGATGAGCAGTTCTTC	TRBJ2-1	TRBV20-1	many	.
CASGTYMNTEAFF	TGTGCCAGCGGCACCTACATGAACACTGAAGCTTTCTTT	TRBJ1-1	TRBV6-5	many	.
CASSLAGGQETQYF	TGTGCCAGCAGTCTAGCGGGGGGGCAAGAGACCCAGTACTTC	TRBJ2-5	TRBV3-1	many	TRBD2
CASRESHEQFF	TGTGCCAGCAGGGAGTCCCATGAGCAGTTCTTC	TRBJ2-1	TRBV6-5	many	.
CASSYSNGNNEQFF	TGTGCCAGCAGTTACTCGAACGGGAACAATGAGCAGTTCTTC	TRBJ2-1	TRBV6-5	many	.
CASRPPGWDPNEKLFF	TGTGCCAGTAGACCCCCCGGATGGGATCCTAATGAAAAACTGTTTTTT	TRBJ1-4	TRBV19	many	.
CASSLAPESSYEQYF	TGTGCCAGCAGCTTAGCGCCGGAGAGCTCCTACGAGCAGTACTTC	TRBJ2-7	TRBV7-9	many	.
CASGGVSGAFF	TGTGCCAGCGGGGGGGTCAGCGGAGCTTTCTTT	TRBJ1-1	TRBV6-1	many	.
CATSSPGTGGYEQYF	TGTGCCACCAGCTCACCCGGGACAGGGGGCTACGAGCAGTACTTC	TRBJ2-7	TRBV15	many	TRBD1
CASSFTDGAYEQYF	TGTGCCAGCAGCTTTACGGACGGTGCCTACGAGCAGTACTTC	TRBJ2-7	TRBV7-2	many	.
CASRYPGSSYNEQFF	TGTGCCAGCAGATACCCGGGAAGCTCCTACAATGAGCAGTTCTTC	TRBJ2-1	TRBV7-9	many	.
CASSAHLNKNTEAFF	TGTGCCAGCAGCGCCCATCTCAACAAGAACACTGAAGCTTTCTTT	TRBJ1-1	TRBV9	many	.
CASSLGQRSYTF	TGTGCCAGCAGCCTAGGACAGAGAAGCTACACCTTC	TRBJ1-2	TRBV5-5	many	.
CASSTLISSNTEAFF	TGTGCCAGCAGTACCCTGATCTCCTCGAACACTGAAGCTTTCTTT	TRBJ1-1	TRBV27	many	.
CASSPTGVNTEAFF	TGTGCCAGCAGCCCAACGGGAGTTAACACTGAAGCTTTCTTT	TRBJ1-1	TRBV5-6	many	.
CASSLLTSDTQYF	TGCGCCAGCAGCTTACTTACTTCCGATACGCAGTATTTT	TRBJ2-3	TRBV5-1	many	.
CASKGDDGNGYTF	TGCGCCAGCAAGGGGGACGACGGAAATGGCTACACCTTC	TRBJ1-2	TRBV5-1	many	.
CASSPVTSGREHF	TGTGCCAGCAGCCCGGTGACTAGCGGAAGAGAGCACTTC	TRBJ2-5	TRBV7-9	few	TRBD2
CSASPRLTDTQYF	TGCAGTGCTAGTCCTAGACTCACAGATACGCAGTATTTT	TRBJ2-3	TRBV20-1	many	.
CASSYTTHTGDSTGELFF	TGTGCCAGCAGTTACACCACACACACAGGGGACAGCACCGGGGAGCTGTTTTTT	TRBJ2-2	TRBV6-2/TRBV6-3	many	TRBD1
CSATPSGGTYEQYF	TGCAGTGCAACTCCTAGCGGGGGAACCTACGAGCAGTACTTC	TRBJ2-7	TRBV20-1	many	TRBD2
CASRDGNEQFF	TGTGCCAGCAGGGACGGAAATGAGCAGTTCTTC	TRBJ2-1	TRBV7-3	many	.
CASSQVQGGEQFF	TGCGCCAGCAGCCAAGTTCAGGGTGGTGAGCAGTTCTTC	TRBJ2-1	TRBV4-3	many	.
CASSVDAGVGTGELFF	TGTGCCAGCAGCGTAGACGCGGGGGTTGGGACCGGGGAGCTGTTTTTT	TRBJ2-2	TRBV9	many	TRBD2
CASSIFAGTGNYGYTF	TGTGCCAGTAGTATTTTTGCCGGGACAGGGAATTATGGCTACACCTTC	TRBJ1-2	TRBV19	many	TRBD1
CAIKTDRSHNYGYTF	TGTGCCATCAAGACTGACAGGAGTCATAACTATGGCTACACCTTC	TRBJ1-2	TRBV10-3	many	.
CASSWAQPDLEQFF	TGTGCCAGCAGCTGGGCGCAACCGGACCTTGAGCAGTTCTTC	TRBJ2-1	TRBV5-6	many	.
CASLNTEAFF	TGTGCCAGCCTGAACACTGAAGCTTTCTTT	TRBJ1-1	TRBV12-3/TRBV12-4	many	.